The T cell receptor beta chain described here comes from a study of shared clonotypes between healthy human individuals. Study overall: The donors, two women and three men, were aged 18 to 49. Regarding the study as a whole: With a few donors compared, around 5% of naive CD4 clonotypes were shared.

Here immunoSEQ multiplex PCR was the method, and the copy in TCRdb shows in-frame clones only, minus some. The sample gives hundreds of thousands of clones, about 80% of which show up once; around 1.8% is in the top ten. Comment on this clone: Its antigen is unidentified.

The CDR3 runs 18 residues. Germline CDR1 MGHRA, CDR2 YSYEKL. V lost 1 base to trimming and J lost 0 bases, with 16 bases between them. Adults of Caucasian background living in Nashville, Tennessee made up all donors. The origin of this receptor is a woman under 40 in good health. The sequenced material came from memory CD4+ T cells sorted from blood. Regarding subset: CD45RA-negative fraction. This chain joins TRBV4-1 and TRBJ2-1; D possibly corresponds to TRBD1 (6 bases). The CDR3 sequence: CASSQGRLDRSSYNEQFF. The CDR3 DNA reads as TGCGCCAGCAGCCAAGGGAGATTAGACAGGAGCTCCTACAATGAGCAGTTCTTC.